The next 16 T cell receptor beta chains were all read from a single sample in a study of shared clonotypes between healthy human individuals. The table came from immunoSEQ multiplex PCR; TCRdb's copy has only in-frame clones and leaves some out. This repertoire shows 900,000 to 1,200,000 clones, about 84% found once; its top ten account for roughly 0.61%. Sequences were obtained from memory CD4+ T cells from PBMCs. As for subset: CD45RA-negative fraction. The origin of the receptors is a young man in good health. Some clones in this sample may be carry-over from other donors' samples.

This clone has just a few counts. The rearrangement joins TRBV27 to TRBJ1-3; 8 bases are a match to TRBD1. Trimming took 10 bases from V and 2 from J; bases not matched to a gene: 4. Germline CDR1 reads MNHEY; CDR2 reads SMNVEV (reference sequence). The CDR3 extends over 13 amino acids. CDR3 residues: CANKDRAGNTIYF. The CDR3 coding sequence is TGTGCCAATAAGGACAGGGCTGGAAACACCATATATTTT.

This chain links TRBV19 with TRBJ2-7; D is tentatively TRBD1 or TRBD2 (5 bases each). From germline, CDR1 is LNHDA and CDR2 SQIVND (reference sequence). The CDR3 spans 15 residues. The ends were cut back, 4 bases at V and 5 bases at J, with 18 bases in the middle. The CDR3 region is CASSKVGAPWDEQYF. The DNA of the CDR3 is TGTGCCAGTAGTAAGGTCGGGGCGCCCTGGGACGAGCAGTACTTC.

The CDR3 protein is CASSAGQGFGEQYF. The CDR3 DNA is TGTGCCAGCAGCGCGGGACAGGGCTTTGGCGAGCAGTACTTC. The rearrangement uses TRBV7-2 and TRBJ2-7; 9 bases map to TRBD1. Germline trimming cut 5 bases from V and 6 bases from J; bases unmatched to any gene: 8. This CDR3 region has 14 residues. The germline V gene has CDR1 SGHTA and CDR2 FQGNSA.

This rearrangement joins TRBV29-1 to TRBJ2-2; 8 bases agree with TRBD1. CDR1 and CDR2 from the germline V gene are SQVTM and ANQGSEA. The junction had 5 bases not matched to a gene; V was cut back by 4 bases and J by 7 bases. CDR3 length equals 13 residues. The CDR3 spells CSVADRAVGELFF. In DNA form, the CDR3 reads TGCAGCGTTGCGGACAGGGCGGTCGGGGAGCTGTTTTTT.

This clone was seen only a few times. This chain links TRBV7-2 with TRBJ2-1, with TRBD1 identical over 9 bases. With 7 bases clipped from V and 6 bases from J, the junction kept 7 bases outside the gene matches. Looked up from germline, CDR1 is SGHTA and CDR2 is FQGNSA. The CDR3 runs 14 residues. The DNA of the CDR3 is TGTGCCAGCACCAAGGACAGGGGCCGCAATGAGCAGTTCTTC. As protein: CASTKDRGRNEQFF.

The V and J genes are TRBV7-2 and TRBJ2-5; D may be TRBD1 (6 bases). Trimming took off 4 bases at V and 2 bases at J, with 8 bases between the two ends. The germline V gene has CDR1 SGHTA and CDR2 FQGNSA. The CDR3 runs to 13 residues. This CDR3 is CASSSGTQETQYF. CDR3 nucleotide sequence: TGTGCCAGCAGCTCGGGGACACAAGAGACCCAGTACTTC.

This chain connects TRBV5-8 to TRBJ1-2; D is ambiguous. The germline V gene has CDR1 SGHTS and CDR2 YDEGEE. The V end was cut by 4 bases, the J end by 5 bases, with 15 bases between. The CDR3 is 14 amino acids. The CDR3 bases are TGTGCCAGCAGCCCGGGATACAGTCGGTATGGCTACACCTTC. Translated: CASSPGYSRYGYTF.

This rearrangement joins TRBV7-3 to TRBJ2-1; TRBD2 matches 12 bases. CDR1 and CDR2 from the germline V gene are SGHTA and FQGTGA. This CDR3 has 15 residues. The ends lost 3 bases at V and 7 bases at J; junction bases unmatched: 4. This CDR3 is CASSFRLAGENEQFF. The CDR3 DNA is TGTGCCAGCAGCTTTCGACTAGCGGGAGAGAATGAGCAGTTCTTC.

The chain couples TRBV2 to TRBJ1-2, with TRBD1 as a possible D gene (5 bases). The germline CDR1 and CDR2 sequences are SNHLY and FYNNEI. V was trimmed by 6 bases and J by 6 bases, leaving 14 bases between them. The CDR3 length is 13 residues. Here the CDR3 reads CASRIWGSDGYTF. The CDR3, as DNA: TGTGCCAGCAGGATATGGGGGTCTGATGGCTACACCTTC.

The rearrangement links TRBV28 to TRBJ2-7; no clear D. Germline V gives CDR1 MDHEN, CDR2 SYDVKM. CDR3 size: 14 residues. The ends were cut back, 5 bases at V and 3 bases at J, with 14 bases in the middle. The CDR3 protein is CASSPFRAVYEQYF. CDR3 coding DNA: TGTGCCAGCAGTCCGTTCCGTGCGGTCTACGAGCAGTACTTC.

This chain's CDR3 is CASAGGQGNQPQHF. The DNA of the CDR3 is TGTGCCAGCGCAGGGGGACAGGGGAATCAGCCCCAGCATTTT. This chain joins TRBV2 and TRBJ1-5, with 10 bases that match TRBD1. The V and J ends lost 8 bases and 4 bases, in that order; junction bases with no gene match: 5. The CDR3 runs to 14 residues. Germline CDR1 and CDR2: SNHLY and FYNNEI. The variable domain in full, completed from reference TRBV2 and TRBJ1-5, reads EPEVTQTPSHQVTQMGQEVILRCVPISNHLYFYWYRQILGQKVEFLVSFYNNEISEKSEIFDDQFSVERPDGSNFTLKIRSTKLEDSAMYFCASAGGQGNQPQHFGDGTRLSIL.

About this clone itself: It may be a read error: a sequence one base away is much more abundant. The chain uses TRBV9 and TRBJ2-3, with TRBD1 identical over 7 bases. CDR3 length equals 16 residues. The V and J ends lost 5 bases and 0 bases, in that order; junction bases with no gene match: 9. CDR1 SGDLS and CDR2 YYNGEE come from the germline V gene. The CDR3 loop reads CASSGGRGPSTDTQYF. The CDR3 region has the DNA TGTGCCAGCAGTGGCGGTAGGGGGCCTAGCACAGATACGCAGTATTTT.

This clone turned up a few times. The chain employs TRBV18 and TRBJ2-1; TRBD1 might be the D (6 bases). V lost 3 bases and J 15 bases, leaving 15 bases between the germline ends. CDR3 size: 12 residues. Germline V gene data show CDR1 as KGHSH and CDR2 as LQKENI. The CDR3 DNA sequence: TGTGCCAGCTCACCGGGGGCAGATCCGAGGTTCTTC. It yields the protein CASSPGADPRFF.

The chain has TRBV29-1 and TRBJ1-4, with D tentatively TRBD1 (5 bases). Per germline, CDR1 SQVTM and CDR2 ANQGSEA. The V gene lost 7 bases and the J gene lost 2 bases, with 8 bases spanning the gap. CDR3 size: 12 residues. CDR3 sequence reads: CSGGRTNEKLFF. CDR3 bases: TGCAGCGGGGGGAGGACTAATGAAAAACTGTTTTTT.

This chain uses TRBV6-1 with TRBJ1-4; 7 bases are shared with TRBD1. V was clipped by 4 bases and J by 1 base; unmatched bases: 3. CDR1 and CDR2 from the germline V gene are MNHNS and SASEGT. The CDR3 is 15 residues long. The CDR3 nucleotides read TGTGCCAGCAGTGTCAGGGGGGGAACTAATGAAAAACTGTTTTTT. It translates to CASSVRGGTNEKLFF.

This clone showed up just a few times. Given a much more abundant clone one base away, this may be a read error. This sample includes further DNA sequences coding for the same CDR3. The rearrangement joins TRBV7-8 to TRBJ1-5; D call uncertain. Germline loops: CDR1 SGHVS, CDR2 FQNEAQ. This CDR3 has 12 residues. Trimming shortened V by 3 bases and J by 3 bases, and 3 bases separated the two germline ends. The CDR3 spells CASSLTNQPQHF. In nucleotides, the CDR3 is TGTGCCAGCAGCTTGACCAATCAGCCCCAGCATTTT.